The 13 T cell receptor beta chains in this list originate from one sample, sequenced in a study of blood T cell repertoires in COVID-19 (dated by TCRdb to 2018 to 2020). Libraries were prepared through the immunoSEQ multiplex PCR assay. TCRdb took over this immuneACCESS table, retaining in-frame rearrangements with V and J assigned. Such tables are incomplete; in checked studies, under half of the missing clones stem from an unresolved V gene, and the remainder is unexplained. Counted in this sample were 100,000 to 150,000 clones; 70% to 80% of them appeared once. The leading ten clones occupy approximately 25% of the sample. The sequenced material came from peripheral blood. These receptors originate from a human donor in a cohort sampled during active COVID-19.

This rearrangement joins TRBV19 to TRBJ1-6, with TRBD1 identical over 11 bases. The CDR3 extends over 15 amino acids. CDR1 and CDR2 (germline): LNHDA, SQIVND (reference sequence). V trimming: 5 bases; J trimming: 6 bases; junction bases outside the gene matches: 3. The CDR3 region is CASSSGQGANSPLHF. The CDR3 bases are TGTGCCAGTAGTTCCGGACAGGGGGCTAATTCACCCCTCCACTTT. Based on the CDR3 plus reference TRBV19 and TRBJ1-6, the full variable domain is DGGITQSPKYLFRKEGQNVTLSCEQNLNHDAMYWYRQDPGQGLRLIYYSQIVNDFQKGDIAEGYSVSREKKESFPLTVTSAQKNPTAFYLCASSSGQGANSPLHFGNGTRLTVT.

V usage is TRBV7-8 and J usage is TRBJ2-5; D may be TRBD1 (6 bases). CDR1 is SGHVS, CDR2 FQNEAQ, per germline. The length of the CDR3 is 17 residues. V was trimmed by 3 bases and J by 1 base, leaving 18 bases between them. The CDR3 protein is CASSFRGWADGQETQYF. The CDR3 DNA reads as TGTGCCAGCAGCTTTAGGGGGTGGGCGGACGGCCAAGAGACCCAGTACTTC.

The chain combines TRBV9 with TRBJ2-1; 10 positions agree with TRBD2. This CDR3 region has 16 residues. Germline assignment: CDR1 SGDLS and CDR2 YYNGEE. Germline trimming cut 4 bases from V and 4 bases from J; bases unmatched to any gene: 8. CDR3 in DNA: TGTGCCAGCAGCATCCTAGCGGGAGAATCGTACAATGAGCAGTTCTTC. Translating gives CASSILAGESYNEQFF.

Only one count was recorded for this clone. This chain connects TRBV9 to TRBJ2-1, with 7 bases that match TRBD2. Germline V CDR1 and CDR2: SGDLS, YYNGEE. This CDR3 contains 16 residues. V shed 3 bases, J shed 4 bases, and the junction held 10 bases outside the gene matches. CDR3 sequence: CASSEERASGYNEQFF. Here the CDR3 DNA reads TGTGCCAGCAGCGAGGAGCGGGCTAGCGGATACAATGAGCAGTTCTTC. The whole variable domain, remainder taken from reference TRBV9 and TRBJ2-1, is DSGVTQTPKHLITATGQRVTLRCSPRSGDLSVYWYQQSLDQGLQFLIQYYNGEERAKGNILERFSAQQFPDLHSELNLSSLELGDSALYFCASSEERASGYNEQFFGPGTRLTVL.

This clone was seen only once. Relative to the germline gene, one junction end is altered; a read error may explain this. The CDR3 DNA sequence: TGTGCCCGCAGCGGGGGGACAGGGGGCGTGTATGGCTACACCTTC. Its protein is CARSGGTGGVYGYTF. The V and J genes are TRBV5-6 and TRBJ1-2; 12 bases are shared with TRBD1. Germline CDR1 SGHDT, CDR2 YYEEEE. This CDR3 has 15 amino acids. The full variable domain, rest sourced from reference TRBV5-6 and TRBJ1-2, is DAGVTQSPTHLIKTRGQQVTLRCSPKSGHDTVSWYQQALGQGPQFIFQYYEEEERQRGNFPDRFSGHQFPNYSSELNVNALLLGDSALYLCARSGGTGGVYGYTFGSGTRLTVV.

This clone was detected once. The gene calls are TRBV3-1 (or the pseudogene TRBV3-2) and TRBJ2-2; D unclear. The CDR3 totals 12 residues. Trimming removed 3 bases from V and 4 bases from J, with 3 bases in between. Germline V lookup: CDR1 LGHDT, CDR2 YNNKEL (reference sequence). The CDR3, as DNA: TGTGCCAGCAGCCACGGCACCGGGGAGCTGTTTTTT. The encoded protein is CASSHGTGELFF.

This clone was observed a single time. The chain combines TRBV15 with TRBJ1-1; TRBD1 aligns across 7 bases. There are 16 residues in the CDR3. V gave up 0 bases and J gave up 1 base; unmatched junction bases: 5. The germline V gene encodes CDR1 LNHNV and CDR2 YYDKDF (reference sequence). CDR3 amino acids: CATSRDSWTGNTEAFF. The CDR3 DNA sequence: TGTGCCACCAGCAGAGATTCGTGGACAGGGAACACTGAAGCTTTCTTT.

The CDR3 DNA follows: TGTGCCAGCAGCTCGGGGGAATCCACAGATACGCAGTATTTT. It yields the protein CASSSGESTDTQYF. This chain uses TRBV9 with TRBJ2-3, with D possibly TRBD2 on 6 matching bases. There are 14 residues in the CDR3. V lost 4 bases, J lost 2 bases, and 11 bases lay in between. Germline CDR1 SGDLS, CDR2 YYNGEE.

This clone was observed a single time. CDR3 DNA: TGTGCCAGCAGTTTATTCGGAGGGTTTGGGGAGCAGGGGGTCTTGAACACTGAAGCTTTCTTT. Its translation: CASSLFGGFGEQGVLNTEAFF. The chain uses TRBV28 and TRBJ1-1; 7 bases fit TRBD1. The CDR3 has 21 amino acids. The germline CDR1 and CDR2 sequences are MDHEN and SYDVKM. V lost 1 base, J lost 0 bases, and 20 bases stayed unmatched.

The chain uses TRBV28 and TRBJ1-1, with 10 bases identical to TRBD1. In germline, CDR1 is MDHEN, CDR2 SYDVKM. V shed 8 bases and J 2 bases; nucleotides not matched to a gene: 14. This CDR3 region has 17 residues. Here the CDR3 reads CASPKTGQTGGNTEAFF. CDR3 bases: TGTGCCAGCCCTAAAACGGGACAGACAGGGGGCAACACTGAAGCTTTCTTT. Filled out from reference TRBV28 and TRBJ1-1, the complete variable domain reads DVKVTQSSRYLVKRTGEKVFLECVQDMDHENMFWYRQDPGLGLRLIYFSYDVKMKEKGDIPEGYSVSREKKERFSLILESASTNQTSMYLCASPKTGQTGGNTEAFFGQGTRLTVV.

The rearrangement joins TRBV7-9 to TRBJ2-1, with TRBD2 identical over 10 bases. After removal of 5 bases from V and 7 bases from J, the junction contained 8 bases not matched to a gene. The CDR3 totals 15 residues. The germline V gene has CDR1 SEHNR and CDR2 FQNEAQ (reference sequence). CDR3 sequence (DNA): TGTGCCAGCAGCCCATGGACTAGCGGCAGTAATGAGCAGTTCTTC. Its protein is CASSPWTSGSNEQFF.

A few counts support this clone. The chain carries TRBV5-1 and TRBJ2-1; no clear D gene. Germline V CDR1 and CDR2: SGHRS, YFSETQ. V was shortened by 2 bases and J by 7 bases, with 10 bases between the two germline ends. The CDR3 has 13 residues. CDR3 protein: CASSFTGGNEQFF. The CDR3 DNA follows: TGCGCCAGCAGCTTTACGGGTGGGAATGAGCAGTTCTTC.

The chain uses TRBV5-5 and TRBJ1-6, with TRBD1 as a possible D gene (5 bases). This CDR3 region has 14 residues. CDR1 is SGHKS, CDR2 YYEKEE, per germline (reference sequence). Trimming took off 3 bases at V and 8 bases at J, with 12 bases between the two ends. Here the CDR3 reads CASSSGAVDSPLHF. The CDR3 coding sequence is TGTGCCAGCAGCTCTGGGGCAGTCGATTCACCCCTCCACTTT.